This TCR beta chain appears in the sequencing data of a study of shared clonotypes between healthy human individuals. V shed 4 bases and J shed 3 bases, with 25 bases lying between them. CDR3 length equals 18 residues. Per germline, CDR1 SGHRS and CDR2 YFSETQ. All donors qualified as healthy HIV-negative adults and had experienced no recent acute infections or vaccinations. Among the donors, all were Caucasian adults who lived in Nashville, Tennessee. At the deep level, the assay was run. Libraries were prepared by immunoSEQ multiplex PCR; TCRdb keeps only in-frame clonotypes and omits some of them. The table lists fewer than 2.5 million clones, 80% to 95% of them singletons.

The source material was naive CD4+ T cells from PBMCs. Described subset: CD45RA+ positively selected. This sequence originates from a man aged 18 to 30 in good health. Some clones in this sample may be carry-over from other donors' samples. This chain links TRBV5-1 with TRBJ1-1, with D possibly matching TRBD1 (6 bases). The CDR3 region has the DNA TGCGCCAGCAGCCAGGCCCAAAGAGGCACAGGGATGGACACTGAAGCTTTCTTT. Translation: CASSQAQRGTGMDTEAFF.